The clone carrying this T cell receptor (beta chain) was seen only a few times. Its antigen remains unidentified. MiXCR was run by TCRdb on the RACE reads, yielding one entry per CDR3 protein. This sample yields roughly 380,000 distinct CDR3 sequences, of which approximately 5% are seen a single time; 2.5% to 3% belongs to the top ten. The time point here: pre-sensitization, week 0. Treatment described: therapeutic diphenylcyclopropenone sensitization with weekly scalp DPC. Unfractionated whole blood was the source from which total RNA was extracted. The sample originates from a study of human T cells and chemical hapten exposure. Background on the study: Donors were sensitized with 2% DPC on the upper inner arm.

This CDR3 region has 16 residues. V shed 3 bases and J 4 bases; nucleotides not matched to a gene: 10. CDR1 is SQVTM, CDR2 ANQGSEA, per germline. Study-wide findings and caveats: There was no change with DPC sensitization in TCRs above 1 in 1000 frequency.

Source: whole blood, taken in connection with sensitization to the hapten diphenylcyclopropenone (DPC). The clonotype was recovered from a woman between 50 and 59 years old with alopecia areata. Some clones in this sample may be carry-over from other donors' samples. The chain has TRBV29-1 and TRBJ2-3, with 10 positions matching TRBD2. The CDR3 coding sequence is TGCAGCGTTGAGGGGCCAGCGGGGGGGCCAGCAGATACGCAGTATTTT. Its protein is CSVEGPAGGPADTQYF.